The rows below give T cell receptor beta chains drawn from one sample of a study of shared clonotypes between healthy human individuals. TCRdb's copy holds only in-frame clones and misses some; the assay was immunoSEQ multiplex PCR. Counted here are some 2 million clones, 85% to 95% occurring once; the ten biggest clones make up around 1%. The specimen sequenced was naive CD8+ T cells sorted from blood. These receptors came from a man between 18 and 35 years old in good health. Both conserved end residues are part of each CDR3. The order of the fields is V gene, J gene, D gene, clone size, CDR3 DNA, CDR3 protein. A D gene is named only where the DNA matches it firmly. Clone size, where shown, is once, few, many, or a class for clones that have expanded.

>TRBV27|TRBJ2-6|-|-
TGTGCCAGCAGGATGGGGGCTCGGTCTGGGGCCAACGTCCTGACTTTC
CASRMGARSGANVLTF
>TRBV4-3|TRBJ1-5|-|-
TGCGCCAGCAGCCAAGCCGTAGGTCAGCCCCAGCATTTT
CASSQAVGQPQHF
>TRBV7-9|TRBJ1-4|TRBD1|-
TGTGCCAGCAGCTTAGGGGGACAGGGGTTCGAAAAACTGTTTTTT
CASSLGGQGFEKLFF
>TRBV4-2|TRBJ2-7|-|-
-
CASSQSPRGEQYFGPGTEQYF
>TRBV9|TRBJ2-1|TRBD1|-
TGTGCCAGCAGCGTAGGATATGAGGGGAGACAGGGGGGTTCGAATGAGCAGTTCTTC
CASSVGYEGRQGGSNEQFF
>TRBV19|TRBJ1-6|-|-
TGTGCCACCGCCGAGAGGGGGTATAATTCACCCCTCCACTTT
CATAERGYNSPLHF
>TRBV7-2|TRBJ2-7|-|-
TGTGCCAGCAGCTTAGGGATCTCCTACGAGCAGTACTTC
CASSLGISYEQYF
>TRBV7-9|TRBJ1-2|-|once
TGTGCCAGCACCCCCCCACAGGACGATGGCTACACCTTC
CASTPPQDDGYTF
>TRBV10-2|TRBJ2-7|-|-
TGCGCCAGCAGTGAGACGAGGTCCACCGAGCAGTACTTC
CASSETRSTEQYF
>TRBV5-4|TRBJ1-2|-|-
TGTGCCAGCAGCTATACAGGGTGGGAAGGCTACACCTTC
CASSYTGWEGYTF
>TRBV27|TRBJ1-3|TRBD1|-
TGTGCCAGCCGCTTGACAGGGGGAAACACCATATATTTT
CASRLTGGNTIYF
>TRBV5-6|TRBJ1-4|TRBD1|-
TGTGCCAGCAGCTACGGGACAGGGAATGAAAAACTGTTTTTT
CASSYGTGNEKLFF
>TRBV9|TRBJ2-7|-|-
TGTGCCAGCAGCGTAGGAGGGTATGGCTACGAGCAGTACTTC
CASSVGGYGYEQYF
>TRBV7-2|TRBJ2-3|TRBD1|-
TGTGCCAGCAGCTCGTGGGGACAGGGGGTAGGTGATACGCAGTATTTT
CASSSWGQGVGDTQYF